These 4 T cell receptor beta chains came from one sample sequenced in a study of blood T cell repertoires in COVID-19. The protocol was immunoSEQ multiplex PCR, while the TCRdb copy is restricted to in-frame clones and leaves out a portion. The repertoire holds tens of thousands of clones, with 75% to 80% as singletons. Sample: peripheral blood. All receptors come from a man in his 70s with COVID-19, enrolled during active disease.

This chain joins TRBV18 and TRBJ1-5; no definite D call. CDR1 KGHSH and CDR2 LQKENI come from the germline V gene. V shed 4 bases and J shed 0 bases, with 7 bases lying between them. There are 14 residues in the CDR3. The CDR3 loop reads CASSLTYSNQPQHF. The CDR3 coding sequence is TGTGCCAGCTCACTTACATATAGCAATCAGCCCCAGCATTTT.

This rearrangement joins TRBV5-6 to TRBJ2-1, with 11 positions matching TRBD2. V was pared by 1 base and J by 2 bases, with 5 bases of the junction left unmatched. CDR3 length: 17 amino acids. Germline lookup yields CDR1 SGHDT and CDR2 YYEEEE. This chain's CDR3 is CASSLTSGSATYNEQFF. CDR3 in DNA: TGTGCCAGCAGCTTGACTAGCGGGAGTGCTACCTACAATGAGCAGTTCTTC.

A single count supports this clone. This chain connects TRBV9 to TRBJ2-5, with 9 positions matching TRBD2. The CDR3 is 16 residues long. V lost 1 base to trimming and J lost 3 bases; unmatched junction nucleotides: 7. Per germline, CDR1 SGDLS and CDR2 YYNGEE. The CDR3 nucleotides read TGTGCCAGCAGCGTAATCTCCTTAGCGGGAGAAGAGACCCAGTACTTC. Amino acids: CASSVISLAGEETQYF.

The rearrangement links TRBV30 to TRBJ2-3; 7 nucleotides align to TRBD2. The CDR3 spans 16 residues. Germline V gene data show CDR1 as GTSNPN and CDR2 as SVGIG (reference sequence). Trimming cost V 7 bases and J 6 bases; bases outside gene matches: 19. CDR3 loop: CASPRIAGGTVDTQYF. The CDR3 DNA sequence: TGTGCCTCCCCGAGGATAGCGGGCGGGACCGTTGATACGCAGTATTTT.